The 27 T cell receptor beta chains below all came from one sample that was sequenced in a study of PD-1 blockade in classical Hodgkin lymphoma. In every patient, relapse followed autologous stem cell transplantation, while exposure to brentuximab vedotin differed. Sequencing was performed with immunoSEQ multiplex PCR; in TCRdb, only in-frame clones are kept and a portion is missing. Here the sample spans about 39,000 clones, about 90% being singletons. The specimen was peripheral blood mononuclear cells (PBMCs), collected at baseline. These receptors came from a human donor with classical Hodgkin lymphoma.

V is TRBV27 and J is TRBJ2-3, with D possibly matching TRBD2 (6 bases). The CDR3 loop spans 14 amino acids. The germline V gene encodes CDR1 MNHEY and CDR2 SMNVEV (reference sequence). The V end was cut by 3 bases, the J end by 0 bases, with 7 bases between. The CDR3 bases are TGTGCCAGCAGTTTGCGGGATAGCACAGATACGCAGTATTTT. Protein product: CASSLRDSTDTQYF.

The chain links TRBV19 to TRBJ1-3; D gene uncertain. There are 17 residues in the CDR3. Germline V CDR1 and CDR2: LNHDA, SQIVND (reference sequence). With 3 bases removed from V and 0 bases from J, the gap between germline ends came to 15 bases. The CDR3 DNA reads TGTGCCAGTAGTATTGGCTTGGCCGGACGCTCTGGAAACACCATATATTTT. Its translation is CASSIGLAGRSGNTIYF.

This chain connects TRBV28 to TRBJ1-4; the match to TRBD1 covers 9 bases. J was trimmed by 7 bases and V by 5 bases; bases with no gene match: 8. The CDR3 length is 15 residues. In germline, CDR1 is MDHEN, CDR2 SYDVKM. The CDR3 region is CASSVGQGSSEKLFF. DNA of the CDR3: TGTGCCAGCAGTGTCGGACAGGGGAGCAGTGAAAAACTGTTTTTT.

The CDR3 region is CASSVGLSTEAFF. The CDR3 nucleotides are TGTGCCAGCAGTGTTGGGCTGAGCACTGAAGCTTTCTTT. The J gene is TRBJ1-1, the V gene TRBV6-4; D uncertain. Germline-derived CDR1 and CDR2 are MRHNA and SNTAGT. V lost 4 bases and J 4 bases, leaving 10 bases between the germline ends. The CDR3 is made up of 13 amino acids.

This clone was counted between two and nine times. The V and J genes are TRBV7-2 and TRBJ1-1; D gene ambiguous. CDR1 and CDR2 (germline): SGHTA, FQGNSA. V was trimmed by 0 bases and J by 3 bases, leaving 14 bases between them. CDR3 size: 16 residues. CDR3 nucleotide sequence: TGTGCCAGCAGCTTAGCGTGGGGAGGGCGGGACACTGAAGCTTTCTTT. The encoded protein is CASSLAWGGRDTEAFF.

J is TRBJ1-3 and V is TRBV14; D uncertain. V shed 4 bases and J shed 3 bases, with 4 bases lying between them. This CDR3 comprises 12 residues. Germline V gives CDR1 SGHDN, CDR2 FVKESK. The CDR3 nucleotides read TGTGCCAGCAGCCCGGGTGGAAACACCATATATTTT. Translating it yields CASSPGGNTIYF.

The genes are TRBV6-1 and TRBJ1-1; D ambiguous. The CDR3 is 13 residues long. V lost 6 bases and J lost 0, with 8 bases in between. Germline V gene data show CDR1 as MNHNS and CDR2 as SASEGT. CDR3 sequence reads: CASSPGMNTEAFF. CDR3 in DNA: TGTGCCAGCAGCCCGGGCATGAACACTGAAGCTTTCTTT.

This clone was detected once. V is TRBV5-1 and J is TRBJ2-2, with D perhaps assigned TRBD1 or TRBD2 (5 bases each). There are 15 residues in the CDR3. Deletions cut 4 bases from V and 7 bases from J, with 17 bases between. CDR1 and CDR2 from the germline V gene are SGHRS and YFSETQ. The DNA of the CDR3 is TGCGCCAGCAGCCCGGGGCCCGACAGTTTCGGGGAGCTGTTTTTT. Translation gives CASSPGPDSFGELFF.

This clone has more than one count but fewer than ten. This sequence joins TRBV7-9 and TRBJ2-7; 8 bases map to TRBD2. This CDR3 contains 13 residues. The junction had 3 bases not matched to a gene; V was cut back by 3 bases and J by 5 bases. Germline-derived CDR1 and CDR2 are SEHNR and FQNEAQ (reference sequence). The CDR3 coding sequence is TGTGCCAGCAGCTTGGGCGGGAGGAACGAGCAGTACTTC. Its protein is CASSLGGRNEQYF.

This clone was observed a single time. The chain is built from TRBV11-3 and TRBJ2-5, with D maybe TRBD2 (6 bases). The germline V gene has CDR1 SGHNT and CDR2 YENEEA. The CDR3 runs 14 residues. V was trimmed by 5 bases and J by 11 bases, leaving 21 bases between them. The CDR3 DNA reads as TGTGCCAGCAGCCCAACCGGGACTCCAAATATACAGTACTTC. This codes for CASSPTGTPNIQYF.

The rearrangement joins TRBV28 to TRBJ2-6; no firm D call. V lost 6 bases and J 2 bases, leaving 5 bases between the germline ends. There are 13 residues in the CDR3. The germline CDR1 and CDR2 sequences are MDHEN and SYDVKM. CDR3 amino acids: CASRPPGANVLTF. CDR3 in DNA: TGTGCCAGCAGGCCCCCTGGGGCCAACGTCCTGACTTTC.

V usage is TRBV13 and J usage is TRBJ1-1; D remains ambiguous. Trimming stripped 5 bases from V and 4 bases from J, with 11 bases between. The CDR3 spans 13 residues. The germline gives CDR1 PRHDT, CDR2 FYEKMQ (reference sequence). DNA for the CDR3: TGTGCCAGCAGCATCAACATGGGCACTGAAGCTTTCTTT. This sequence encodes CASSINMGTEAFF.

This chain joins TRBV27 and TRBJ1-1, with D unclear. V lost 10 bases to trimming and J lost 5 bases, with 11 bases between them. The CDR3 runs to 11 residues. Germline V gene lookup returns CDR1 MNHEY and CDR2 SMNVEV (reference sequence). The CDR3 loop reads CATARGTEAFF. CDR3 nucleotide sequence: TGTGCCACCGCACGAGGGACTGAAGCTTTCTTT.

The chain employs TRBV28 and TRBJ2-7; no definite D call. V was trimmed by 5 bases and J by 5 bases, leaving 10 bases between them. Per germline, CDR1 MDHEN and CDR2 SYDVKM. This CDR3 has 12 residues. The DNA of the CDR3 is TGTGCCAGCAGTCATAGGATAGACGAGCAGTACTTC. Protein sequence: CASSHRIDEQYF.

This chain uses TRBV6-1 with TRBJ2-3; maybe TRBD1 (6 bases). V lost 6 bases, J lost 0 bases, and 13 bases lay in between. The CDR3 is 15 amino acids. CDR1 is MNHNS, CDR2 SASEGT, per germline. CDR3 in amino acids: CASSTQGPSTDTQYF. The CDR3 bases are TGTGCCAGCAGCACACAGGGCCCAAGCACAGATACGCAGTATTTT.

This sequence joins TRBV29-1 and TRBJ1-1; D might be TRBD1 (5 bases). Trimming shortened V by 3 bases and J by 4 bases, and 6 bases separated the two germline ends. Germline V gives CDR1 SQVTM, CDR2 ANQGSEA. This CDR3 is built from 11 residues. The CDR3 bases are TGCAGCGTTGACGGGGGCACTGAAGCTTTCTTT. Residues: CSVDGGTEAFF.

CDR3 sequence: CASSTGLPGEQYF. CDR3 DNA: TGTGCCAGCAGCACGGGACTTCCAGGCGAGCAGTACTTC. The V and J genes are TRBV11-3 and TRBJ2-7; perhaps TRBD2 as D (6 bases). Germline CDR1 SGHNT, CDR2 YENEEA. The V end lost 5 bases, the J end lost 6 bases, and 14 bases lay between the germline ends. The CDR3 has 13 amino acids.

This chain links TRBV7-3 with TRBJ2-2; 13 bases fit TRBD2. The CDR3 covers 16 residues. The J segment lost 4 bases and the V segment lost 2 bases, leaving 1 base of the junction unmatched. Germline-derived CDR1 and CDR2 are SGHTA and FQGTGA. This chain's CDR3 is CASSLRLAGGTGELFF. Here the CDR3 DNA reads TGTGCCAGCAGCTTACGACTAGCGGGAGGCACCGGGGAGCTGTTTTTT.

The genes are TRBV28 and TRBJ1-5; no clear D gene. This CDR3 contains 15 residues. Trimming took 8 bases from V and 0 from J, leaving 14 bases between them. Germline loops: CDR1 MDHEN, CDR2 SYDVKM. CDR3 loop: CASRPFRFSNQPQHF. In nucleotides, the CDR3 is TGTGCCAGCCGACCGTTTAGGTTTAGCAATCAGCCCCAGCATTTT.

As regards this clone: Other DNA sequences in the same sample also yield this CDR3. The genes are TRBV20-1 and TRBJ1-1; D not certain. The germline V and J ends were trimmed by 6 bases and 4 bases, with 9 bases remaining between them. The length of the CDR3 is 11 residues. CDR1 is DFQATT, CDR2 SNEGSKA, per germline (reference sequence). CDR3 coding DNA: TGCAGTGCGAGGGTTATCACTGAAGCTTTCTTT. Translation: CSARVITEAFF.

The rearrangement uses TRBV4-1 and TRBJ1-2; the match to TRBD1 covers 9 bases. Trimming at V came to 0 bases and at J to 1 base, leaving 3 bases not matched to a gene. Germline V CDR1 and CDR2: MGHRA, YSYEKL. The length of the CDR3 is 16 residues. The CDR3 sequence: CASSQEGTGRNYGYTF. The CDR3 region has the DNA TGCGCCAGCAGCCAAGAGGGGACAGGGCGTAACTATGGCTACACCTTC.

The V call is TRBV28, the J call TRBJ1-3, with 7 nucleotides matching TRBD1. V shed 6 bases, J shed 4 bases, and the junction held 3 bases outside the gene matches. CDR3 length equals 13 residues. Germline V gives CDR1 MDHEN, CDR2 SYDVKM. The CDR3 loop reads CASRLQGGNTIYF. CDR3 sequence (DNA): TGTGCCAGCAGACTACAGGGGGGAAACACCATATATTTT.

This rearrangement joins TRBV5-4 to TRBJ2-3, with no clear D. The CDR3 loop spans 13 amino acids. In germline, CDR1 is SGHNT, CDR2 YYREEE (reference sequence). The germline V and J ends were trimmed by 0 bases and 4 bases, with 6 bases remaining between them. The CDR3 here is CASSLALPDTQYF. The DNA for the CDR3 is TGTGCCAGCAGCTTGGCCCTCCCAGATACGCAGTATTTT.

This chain uses TRBV27 with TRBJ2-7; TRBD1 aligns across 10 bases. Germline V gives CDR1 MNHEY, CDR2 SMNVEV (reference sequence). V trimming: 5 bases; J trimming: 9 bases; junction bases outside the gene matches: 4. The length of the CDR3 is 12 residues. CDR3 region: CASSGQGVGQYF. The CDR3 region has the DNA TGTGCCAGCAGTGGACAGGGGGTGGGGCAGTACTTC.

The chain links TRBV27 to TRBJ2-2, with D possibly being TRBD2 (6 bases). The CDR3 extends over 19 amino acids. The germline CDR1 and CDR2 sequences are MNHEY and SMNVEV (reference sequence). The V end was cut by 4 bases, the J end by 0 bases, with 21 bases between. CDR3 sequence (DNA): TGTGCCAGCAGTTACGCCCCTGCACTAGCCCGGGCGAACACCGGGGAGCTGTTTTTT. Amino acids: CASSYAPALARANTGELFF.

Written as DNA, the CDR3 is TGTGCCAGCAGCAATAGCGGGGGGGGTGAGCAGTTCTTC. Translated: CASSNSGGGEQFF. This sequence joins TRBV7-2 and TRBJ2-1; TRBD2 matches 11 bases. Germline V gene sequence: CDR1 SGHTA, CDR2 FQGNSA. With V trimmed by 5 bases and J by 9 bases, 3 bases remained unmatched. There are 13 residues in the CDR3.

The chain joins TRBV7-6 to TRBJ2-2, with TRBD2 matching over 9 bases. CDR3 length: 18 amino acids. Looked up from germline, CDR1 is SGHVS and CDR2 is FNYEAQ. J was trimmed by 2 bases and V by 0 bases; bases with no gene match: 7. Here the CDR3 reads CASSLAGAGGINTGELFF. DNA for the CDR3: TGTGCCAGCAGCTTAGCTGGAGCGGGGGGAATTAACACCGGGGAGCTGTTTTTT.